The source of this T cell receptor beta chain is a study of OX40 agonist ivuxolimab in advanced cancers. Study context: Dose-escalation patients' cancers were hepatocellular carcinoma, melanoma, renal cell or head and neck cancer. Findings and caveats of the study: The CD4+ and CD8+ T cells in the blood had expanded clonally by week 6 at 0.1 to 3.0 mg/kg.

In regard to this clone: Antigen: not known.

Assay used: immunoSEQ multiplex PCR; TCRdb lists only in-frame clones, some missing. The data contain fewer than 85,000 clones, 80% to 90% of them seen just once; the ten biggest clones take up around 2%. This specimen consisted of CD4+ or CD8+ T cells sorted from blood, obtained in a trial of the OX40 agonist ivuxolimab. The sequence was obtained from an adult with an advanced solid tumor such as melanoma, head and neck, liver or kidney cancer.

As DNA, the CDR3 is TGTGCCATCAGTGGTCCGCCGAACACTGAAGCTTTCTTT. This encodes CAISGPPNTEAFF. The V call is TRBV10-3, the J call TRBJ1-1; D unresolved. Germline V gene sequence: CDR1 ENHRY, CDR2 SYGVKD. The V and J ends lost 4 bases and 1 base respectively, with 7 bases between them. This CDR3 spans 13 amino acids.